This T cell receptor beta chain was captured by sequencing in a study of blood T cell repertoires in COVID-19. Study-wide background: Acute and convalescent COVID-19 samples came from the United States, Italy and Spain. Sources were T cells, B-cell-depleted T cells, or PBMCs; the material itself was cDNA or gDNA.

J gave up 5 bases and V 0 bases, and 4 bases lay outside the gene matches. The CDR3 sequence is 16 residues long. Germline CDR1 reads LNHNV; CDR2 reads YYDKDF (reference sequence). In the authors' methods: Amplification with reference gene primers provided the estimates of nucleated cell counts. Libraries were prepared by immunoSEQ multiplex PCR; TCRdb keeps only in-frame clonotypes and omits some of them. V, J and clone size are taken as reported in that table, and D and trimming were inferred from the DNA itself. Seen here are about 290,000 clones, 85% observed once, and the top ten hold around 3.7%.

Material: peripheral blood. V gene TRBV15 combines with J gene TRBJ2-1, with 10 bases identical to TRBD2. The receptor's source is a woman in her 50s with active or convalescent COVID-19. The CDR3 bases are TGTGCCACCAGCAGAGATTCTGGACTAGCGGACAATGAGCAGTTCTTC. Protein product: CATSRDSGLADNEQFF.